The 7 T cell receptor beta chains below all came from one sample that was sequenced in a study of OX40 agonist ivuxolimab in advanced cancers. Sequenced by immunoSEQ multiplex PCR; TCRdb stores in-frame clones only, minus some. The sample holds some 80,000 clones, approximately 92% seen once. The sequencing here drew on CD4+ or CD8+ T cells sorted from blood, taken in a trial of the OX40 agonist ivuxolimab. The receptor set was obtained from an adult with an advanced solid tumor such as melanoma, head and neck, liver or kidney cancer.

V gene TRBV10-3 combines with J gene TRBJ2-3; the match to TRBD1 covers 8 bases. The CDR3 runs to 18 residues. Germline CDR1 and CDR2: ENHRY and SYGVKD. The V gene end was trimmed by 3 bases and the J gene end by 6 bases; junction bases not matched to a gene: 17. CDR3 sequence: CAISDPALRAGGRDTQYF. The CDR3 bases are TGTGCCATCAGTGATCCCGCGTTAAGGGCAGGGGGCCGGGATACGCAGTATTTT.

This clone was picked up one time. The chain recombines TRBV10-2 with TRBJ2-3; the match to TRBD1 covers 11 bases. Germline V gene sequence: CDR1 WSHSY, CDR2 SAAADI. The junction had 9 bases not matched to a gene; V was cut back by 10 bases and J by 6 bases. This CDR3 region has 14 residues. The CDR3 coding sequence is TGCGCCACCTCCGGACAGGGGGCAGGGGATACGCAGTATTTT. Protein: CATSGQGAGDTQYF.

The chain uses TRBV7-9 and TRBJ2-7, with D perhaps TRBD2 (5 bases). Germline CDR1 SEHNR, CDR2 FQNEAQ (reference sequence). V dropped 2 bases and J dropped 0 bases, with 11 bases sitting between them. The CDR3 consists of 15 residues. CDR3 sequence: CASSLYEGGSYEQYF. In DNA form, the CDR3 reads TGTGCCAGCAGCTTATACGAGGGCGGCTCCTACGAGCAGTACTTC.

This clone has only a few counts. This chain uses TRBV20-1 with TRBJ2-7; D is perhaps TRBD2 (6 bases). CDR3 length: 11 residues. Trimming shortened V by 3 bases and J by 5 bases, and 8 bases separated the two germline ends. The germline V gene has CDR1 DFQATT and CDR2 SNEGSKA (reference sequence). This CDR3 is CSASGRDEQYF. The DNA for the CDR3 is TGCAGTGCTAGCGGGAGAGACGAGCAGTACTTC.

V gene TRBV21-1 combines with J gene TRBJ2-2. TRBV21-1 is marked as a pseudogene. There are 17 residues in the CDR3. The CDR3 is CASSNSLDGTNTGELFF. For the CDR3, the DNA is TGTGCCAGCAGCAATAGTTTAGACGGAACGAACACCGGGGAGCTGTTTTTT.

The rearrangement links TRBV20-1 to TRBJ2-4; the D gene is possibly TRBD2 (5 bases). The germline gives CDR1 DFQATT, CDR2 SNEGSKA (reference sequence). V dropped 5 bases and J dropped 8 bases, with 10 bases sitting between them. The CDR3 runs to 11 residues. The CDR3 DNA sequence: TGCAGTGCTCATTTGAGGGACATTCAGTACTTC. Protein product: CSAHLRDIQYF.

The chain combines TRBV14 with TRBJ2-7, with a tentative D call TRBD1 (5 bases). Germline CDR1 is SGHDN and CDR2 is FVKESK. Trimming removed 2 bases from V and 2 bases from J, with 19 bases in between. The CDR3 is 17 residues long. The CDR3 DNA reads TGTGCCAGCAGCCAACGCGATTGGTTTGGACAAACCTACGAGCAGTACTTC. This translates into CASSQRDWFGQTYEQYF.